These T cell receptor beta chains were read from a single sample in a study of CD8 T cells in Susac syndrome. TCRdb reprocessed the immunoSEQ multiplex PCR reads with MiXCR, giving one entry per CDR3 protein. This sample has 150,000 to 250,000 distinct CDR3 sequences, with roughly 95% found just once. The source material was CD4+ T cells from PBMCs. The receptors here all came from a human donor with multiple sclerosis. CDR3s include the opening cysteine and the closing phenylalanine or tryptophan. A D gene is named only where the DNA matches it firmly. Size is stated for part of the rows, as once, few or many counts, or as a class when the clone is expanded.

>TRBV29-1|TRBJ1-1|-|-
CSVGTAPNTEAFF
TGCAGCGTGGGGACGGCGCCGAACACTGAAGCTTTCTTT
>TRBV7-2|TRBJ2-7|-|-
CASSPDAQNYEQYF
TGTGCCAGCAGCCCGGACGCCCAGAACTACGAGCAGTACTTC
>TRBV20-1|TRBJ2-5|-|-
CSASDRMETQYF
TGCAGTGCTAGTGATAGGATGGAGACCCAGTACTTC
>TRBV7-9|TRBJ1-1|-|TRBD1
CASSKGQGNTEAFF
TGTGCCAGCAGCAAAGGACAGGGGAACACTGAAGCTTTCTTT
>TRBV6-1|TRBJ2-7|-|-
CASGRTGLYEQYF
TGTGCCAGCGGGAGGACAGGTCTCTACGAGCAGTACTTC
>TRBV20-1|TRBJ2-7|-|-
CSTTIVGRGSSSEQYF
TGCAGTACTACCATCGTCGGGCGCGGGTCCTCCTCCGAGCAGTACTTC
>TRBV9|TRBJ2-2|-|TRBD2
CASSEREGRNGELFF
TGTGCCAGCAGCGAGCGGGAGGGCCGGAACGGGGAGCTGTTTTTT
>TRBV5-4|TRBJ2-1|-|-
CASSLGVTYNEQFF
TGTGCCAGCAGCTTGGGGGTTACCTACAATGAGCAGTTCTTC
>TRBV5-6|TRBJ1-2|few|TRBD1
CASSWDRGYGYTF
TGTGCCAGCAGCTGGGACAGGGGGTATGGCTACACCTTC
>TRBV9|TRBJ1-2|once|-
CASSGTIRGDYGYTF
TGTGCCAGCAGCGGGACCATCCGGGGGGACTATGGCTACACCTTC
>TRBV19|TRBJ2-5|-|-
CASSTAETQYF
TGTGCCAGTAGTACAGCGGAGACCCAGTACTTC
>TRBV5-1|TRBJ2-1|once|-
CATNRGANEQFF
TGCGCCACCAACCGGGGGGCCAATGAGCAGTTCTTC
>TRBV27|TRBJ2-1|once|-
CASAGTLRNEQFF
TGTGCCAGCGCCGGGACCCTACGGAATGAGCAGTTCTTC
>TRBV2|TRBJ1-4|-|TRBD1
CASTRQGIATNEKLFF
TGTGCCAGCACAAGACAGGGAATTGCGACTAATGAAAAACTGTTTTTT
>TRBV7-3|TRBJ2-3|once|-
CASSSYPPGQTDTQYF
TGTGCCAGCAGCTCATACCCCCCCGGCCAGACAGATACGCAGTATTTT
>TRBV5-6|TRBJ2-3|-|-
CASSSPPQGGTQYF
TGTGCCAGCAGCTCTCCACCACAGGGAGGTACGCAGTATTTT
>TRBV7-9|TRBJ2-7|once|TRBD2
CASSLASSGRFGNEQYF
TGTGCCAGCAGCTTAGCGTCGAGCGGGAGGTTTGGAAACGAGCAGTACTTC
>TRBV29-1|TRBJ2-4|-|-
CSAADRENIQYF
TGCAGCGCTGCGGACAGAGAAAACATTCAGTACTTC
>TRBV30|TRBJ1-2|-|-
CAWSVRTDSYGYTF
TGTGCCTGGAGTGTAAGGACGGACAGCTATGGCTACACCTTC
>TRBV30|TRBJ2-7|-|TRBD1
CAWTVGDRTPYEQYF
TGTGCCTGGACCGTGGGGGACAGGACCCCCTACGAGCAGTACTTC
>TRBV7-3|TRBJ2-1|-|TRBD2
CASSPTLAGVREQFF
TGTGCCAGCAGCCCGACCCTAGCGGGAGTGCGCGAGCAGTTCTTC
>TRBV7-9|TRBJ1-1|-|-
CASSLSVRANTEAFF
TGTGCCAGCAGCTTAAGTGTAAGGGCTAACACTGAAGCTTTCTTT
>TRBV6-5|TRBJ2-5|-|TRBD1
CASSTWTGGETQYF
TGTGCCAGCAGCACATGGACAGGGGGAGAGACCCAGTACTTC
>TRBV12-5|TRBJ2-7|-|TRBD2
CASLNSGTRGQYF
TGTGCTAGTTTAAATAGCGGGACTCGGGGGCAGTACTTC
>TRBV4-1|TRBJ2-7|-|TRBD2
CASSQGTTYEQYF
TGCGCCAGCAGCCAGGGGACTACTTACGAGCAGTACTTC
>TRBV19|TRBJ2-5|few|TRBD1
CASSPRTGGAETQYF
TGTGCCAGTAGTCCGAGGACAGGGGGCGCGGAGACCCAGTACTTC
>TRBV6-5|TRBJ2-7|-|-
CASPGEWWHEQYF
TGTGCCAGCCCGGGAGAATGGTGGCACGAGCAGTACTTC
>TRBV3-1|TRBJ1-2|-|-
CASTPRGRGSYGYTF
TGTGCCTCGACCCCCCGGGGGCGCGGTAGCTATGGCTACACCTTC
>TRBV19|TRBJ1-5|-|-
CASSIGLLKPQHF
TGTGCCAGTAGTATAGGGTTACTAAAGCCCCAGCATTTT
>TRBV27|TRBJ2-3|few|-
CASSLRGDTQYF
TGTGCCAGCAGTTTAAGGGGAGATACGCAGTATTTT
>TRBV29-1|TRBJ2-3|-|TRBD1
CSASTGAYRGTQYF
TGCAGCGCCTCCACCGGGGCGTACAGGGGTACGCAGTATTTT
>TRBV12-3/TRBV12-4|TRBJ2-7|-|TRBD2
CASRGGLGYEQYF
TGTGCCAGCAGGGGAGGACTAGGCTACGAGCAGTACTTC
>TRBV5-1|TRBJ2-3|-|-
CASRGLGTDTQYF
TGCGCCAGCAGGGGATTGGGGACAGATACGCAGTATTTT
>TRBV20-1|TRBJ2-1|-|-
CSPLGRLYNEQFF
TGCAGTCCCCTAGGGCGCCTTTACAATGAGCAGTTCTTC
>TRBV29-1|TRBJ1-1|-|-
CSARTGPNLNTEAFF
TGCAGCGCCCGAACAGGGCCAAATTTGAACACTGAAGCTTTCTTT
>TRBV19|TRBJ1-5|-|-
CASSIDMGGQPQHF
TGTGCCAGTAGTATAGACATGGGCGGTCAGCCCCAGCATTTT
>TRBV11-2|TRBJ2-7|few|-
CASSLDRYEQYF
TGTGCCAGCAGCTTAGACCGCTACGAGCAGTACTTC
>TRBV5-1|TRBJ1-2|-|TRBD1
CASSQRTGAQPYGYTF
TGCGCCAGCAGCCAGCGGACAGGGGCCCAGCCCTATGGCTACACCTTC
>TRBV20-1|TRBJ2-1|once|-
CSAGRNEQFF
TGCAGTGCCGGGAGAAATGAGCAGTTCTTC
>TRBV3-1|TRBJ2-1|-|TRBD2
CASSLAGDNEQFF
TGTGCCAGCAGCCTAGCGGGGGACAATGAGCAGTTCTTC
>TRBV29-1|TRBJ1-1|-|-
CSILPEAFF
TGCAGTATACTCCCTGAAGCTTTCTTT
>TRBV11-2|TRBJ2-3|-|-
CASSWAIVLQDTQYF
TGTGCCAGCAGCTGGGCAATCGTTTTACAAGATACGCAGTATTTT
>TRBV7-2|TRBJ1-5|-|-
CASSAQGGSNQPQHF
TGTGCCAGCAGCGCACAGGGAGGGAGCAATCAGCCCCAGCATTTT
>TRBV20-1|TRBJ2-3|-|TRBD2
CSATMGLALNLQDTQYF
TGCAGTGCTACGATGGGACTAGCTCTGAACCTACAAGATACGCAGTATTTT
>TRBV29-1|TRBJ1-2|-|TRBD1
CSVPGEGAGMNYGYTF
TGCAGCGTCCCGGGGGAGGGGGCAGGGATGAACTATGGCTACACCTTC
>TRBV7-9|TRBJ2-1|-|-
CASSWRVSSYNEQFF
TGTGCCAGCAGCTGGCGGGTGAGCTCCTACAATGAGCAGTTCTTC
>TRBV30|TRBJ2-6|-|-
CAWSVRSGANVLTF
TGTGCCTGGAGTGTACGGTCTGGGGCCAACGTCCTGACTTTC
>TRBV6-5|TRBJ2-7|once|TRBD1
CASSTGQKYEQYF
TGTGCCAGCAGTACGGGACAGAAGTACGAGCAGTACTTC
>TRBV29-1|TRBJ1-1|-|-
CSVIGQSMNTEAFF
TGCAGCGTTATAGGACAGAGCATGAACACTGAAGCTTTCTTT
>TRBV7-2|TRBJ1-1|-|-
CASSPPGATEAFF
TGTGCCAGCAGCCCCCCAGGAGCCACTGAAGCTTTCTTT
>TRBV3-1|TRBJ2-7|once|TRBD2
CASSRKPAGAYEQYF
TGTGCCAGCAGCCGCAAGCCGGCGGGGGCCTACGAGCAGTACTTC
>TRBV5-1|TRBJ2-5|-|-
CASSLPSGGETQYF
TGCGCCAGCAGCCTTCCGTCCGGAGGAGAGACCCAGTACTTC
>TRBV12-3/TRBV12-4|TRBJ2-4|once|TRBD1
CASSDRDSLNIQYF
TGTGCCAGCAGTGACCGGGACAGTCTAAACATTCAGTACTTC